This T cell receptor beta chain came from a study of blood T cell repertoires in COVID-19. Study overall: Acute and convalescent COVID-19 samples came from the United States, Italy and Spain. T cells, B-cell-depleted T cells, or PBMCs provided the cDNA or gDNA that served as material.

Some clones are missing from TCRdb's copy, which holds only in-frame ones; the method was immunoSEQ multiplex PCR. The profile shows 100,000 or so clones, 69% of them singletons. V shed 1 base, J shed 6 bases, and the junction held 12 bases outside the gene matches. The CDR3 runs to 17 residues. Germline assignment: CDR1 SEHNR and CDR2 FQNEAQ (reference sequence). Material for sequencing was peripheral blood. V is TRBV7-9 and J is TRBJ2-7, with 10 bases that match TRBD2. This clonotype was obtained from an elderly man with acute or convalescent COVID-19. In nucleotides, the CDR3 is TGTGCCAGCAGCTTAGGGTTGGGACTAGCGAAACCCGGCGAGCAGTACTTC. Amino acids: CASSLGLGLAKPGEQYF.